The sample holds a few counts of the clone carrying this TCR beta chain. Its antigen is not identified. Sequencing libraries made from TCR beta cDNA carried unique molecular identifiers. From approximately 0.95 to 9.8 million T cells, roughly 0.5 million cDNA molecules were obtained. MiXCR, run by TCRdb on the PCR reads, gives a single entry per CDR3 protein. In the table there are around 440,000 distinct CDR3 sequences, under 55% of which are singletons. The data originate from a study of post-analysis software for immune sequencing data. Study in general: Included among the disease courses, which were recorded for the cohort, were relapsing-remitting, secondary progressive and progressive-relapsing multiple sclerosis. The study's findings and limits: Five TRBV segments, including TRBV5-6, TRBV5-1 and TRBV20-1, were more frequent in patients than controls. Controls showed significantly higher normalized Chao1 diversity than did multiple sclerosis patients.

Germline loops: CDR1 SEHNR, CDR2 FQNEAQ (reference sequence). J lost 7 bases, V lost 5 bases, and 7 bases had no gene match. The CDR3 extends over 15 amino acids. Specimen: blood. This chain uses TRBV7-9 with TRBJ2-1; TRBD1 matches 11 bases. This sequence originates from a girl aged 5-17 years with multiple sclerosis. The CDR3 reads CASSVTGTGGNEQFF. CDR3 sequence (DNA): TGTGCCAGCAGCGTAACCGGGACAGGGGGGAATGAGCAGTTCTTC.